The 30 T cell receptor beta chains given below trace back to one sample, sequenced in a study of PD-1 blockade in classical Hodgkin lymphoma. The method was immunoSEQ multiplex PCR; TCRdb's version includes in-frame clones alone and lacks a portion of them. The data hold 90,000 or so clones, with around four fifths observed a single time. Time point reported: cycle 4 day 1 (C4D1), after 6 weeks of nivolumab. Each and every patient relapsed after autologous stem cell transplantation, and patients got differing brentuximab vedotin exposure. This specimen consisted of peripheral blood mononuclear cells (PBMCs), obtained before the fourth cycle of nivolumab. These receptors originate from a human donor with classical Hodgkin lymphoma.

The rearrangement links TRBV9 to TRBJ2-1; 11 nucleotides align to TRBD2. Germline assignment: CDR1 SGDLS and CDR2 YYNGEE. The ends lost 3 bases at V and 2 bases at J; junction bases unmatched: 7. The CDR3 extends over 17 amino acids. The DNA for the CDR3 is TGTGCCAGCAGCGGACTCAAGGGACTAGCGGCCTACAATGAGCAGTTCTTC. It yields the protein CASSGLKGLAAYNEQFF.

V is TRBV28 and J is TRBJ1-2; D might be TRBD1 (6 bases). Per germline, CDR1 MDHEN and CDR2 SYDVKM. This CDR3 is built from 12 residues. Trimming pared 10 bases from V and 3 bases from J, leaving 12 bases between. CDR3: CATHRDDYGYTF. DNA for the CDR3: TGTGCCACGCACAGGGATGACTATGGCTACACCTTC.

The genes are TRBV27 and TRBJ2-7; 7 bases map to TRBD2. Trimming took 6 bases from V and 6 from J; bases not matched to a gene: 17. CDR1 is MNHEY and CDR2 is SMNVEV in the germline V gene (reference sequence). This CDR3 has 16 residues. The CDR3 sequence is CASSMHGGSFPAEQYF. In nucleotides, the CDR3 is TGTGCCAGCAGCATGCACGGGGGGTCCTTCCCTGCCGAGCAGTACTTC.

V is TRBV6-6 and J is TRBJ1-2, with TRBD1 identical over 7 bases. Unmatched junction bases numbered 14, after V lost 8 bases and J lost 8 bases. The CDR3 is made up of 14 amino acids. Germline V gene data show CDR1 as MNHNY and CDR2 as SVGAGI (reference sequence). The CDR3: CASGILTGLTGYTF. As DNA, the CDR3 is TGTGCCAGCGGGATTCTGACAGGGCTCACGGGCTACACCTTC.

V gene TRBV7-9 combines with J gene TRBJ2-3; possibly TRBD1 or TRBD2 for D (6 bases each). The CDR3 loop spans 17 amino acids. The ends were cut back, 5 bases at V and 2 bases at J, with 20 bases in the middle. Germline CDR1 is SEHNR and CDR2 is FQNEAQ (reference sequence). CDR3 nucleotide sequence: TGTGCCAGCAGCCCAGGGGCGGGGACCCACCTCACAGATACGCAGTATTTT. This encodes CASSPGAGTHLTDTQYF.

This chain joins TRBV6-5 and TRBJ1-3; D uncertain. V was clipped by 2 bases and J by 6 bases, with 11 bases between them. The CDR3 sequence is 14 residues long. The V gene's germline CDR1 is MNHEY and CDR2 SVGAGI. The CDR3 DNA reads TGTGCCAGCAGTTACGCAGGATGGGCAAACACCATATATTTT. This sequence encodes CASSYAGWANTIYF.

This clone was recorded only once. The chain recombines TRBV2 with TRBJ1-2; TRBD1 might be the D (5 bases). Germline V gene lookup returns CDR1 SNHLY and CDR2 FYNNEI. CDR3 length equals 12 residues. This CDR3 is CAEEGIGERYTF. CDR3 DNA sequence: TGTGCAGAGGAGGGGATAGGAGAACGCTACACCTTC.

The chain couples TRBV7-2 to TRBJ2-1; D is perhaps TRBD2 (6 bases). The germline V and J ends were trimmed by 0 bases and 4 bases, with 10 bases remaining between them. Germline-derived CDR1 and CDR2 are SGHTA and FQGNSA. This CDR3 has 15 amino acids. The CDR3 reads CASSLAHGTYNEQFF. Written as DNA, the CDR3 is TGTGCCAGCAGCTTAGCCCACGGGACTTACAATGAGCAGTTCTTC.

This chain joins TRBV5-4 and TRBJ2-2; D unresolved. Trimming stripped 0 bases from V and 9 bases from J, with 6 bases between. This CDR3 region has 12 residues. Per the germline V gene, CDR1 is SGHNT and CDR2 is YYREEE (reference sequence). The CDR3 loop is CASSLDSWELFF. CDR3 DNA: TGTGCCAGCAGCTTGGACTCCTGGGAGCTGTTTTTT.

This chain links TRBV6-5 with TRBJ2-3; maybe TRBD2 (5 bases). Germline lookup yields CDR1 MNHEY and CDR2 SVGAGI. The CDR3 has 11 residues. V lost 7 bases to trimming and J lost 8 bases, with 10 bases between them. This chain's CDR3 is CASTRDFTQYF. CDR3 bases: TGTGCCAGCACTCGGGATTTTACGCAGTATTTT.

This clone has just one count. The chain joins TRBV5-1 to TRBJ2-5; 7 nucleotides align to TRBD2. Trimming took 7 bases from V and 5 from J; bases not matched to a gene: 5. Germline values: CDR1 SGHRS, CDR2 YFSETQ. The CDR3 loop spans 12 amino acids. CDR3 amino acids: CASCRGGETQYF. The CDR3 nucleotides are TGCGCCAGCTGCCGGGGAGGGGAGACCCAGTACTTC.

V and J are TRBV6-5 and TRBJ1-1; TRBD1 matches 7 bases. The CDR3 has 15 amino acids. V gave up 2 bases and J gave up 0 bases; unmatched junction bases: 3. The V gene's germline CDR1 is MNHEY and CDR2 SVGAGI. The CDR3 sequence is CASSYGQAMNTEAFF. For the CDR3, the DNA is TGTGCCAGCAGTTACGGACAGGCCATGAACACTGAAGCTTTCTTT.

The V call is TRBV7-8, the J call TRBJ1-6, with 7 bases fitting TRBD1. V shed 5 bases and J 6 bases; nucleotides not matched to a gene: 7. Germline V gene lookup returns CDR1 SGHVS and CDR2 FQNEAQ. The CDR3 loop spans 15 amino acids. In DNA form, the CDR3 reads TGTGCCAGCAGCCTAGAAGACAGGGTTAATTCACCCCTCCACTTT. It is translated as CASSLEDRVNSPLHF.

V and J are TRBV27 and TRBJ2-2, with D tentatively TRBD1 (5 bases). Germline V gene lookup returns CDR1 MNHEY and CDR2 SMNVEV (reference sequence). The CDR3 contains 15 residues. V lost 2 bases and J lost 1, with 8 bases in between. In nucleotides, the CDR3 is TGTGCCAGCAGTTTACAGGGTCGGAACACCGGGGAGCTGTTTTTT. Protein: CASSLQGRNTGELFF.

The rearrangement links TRBV5-1 to TRBJ2-7, with 9 bases aligning to TRBD1. Trimming at V came to 3 bases and at J to 2 bases, leaving 12 bases not matched to a gene. CDR1 is SGHRS and CDR2 is YFSETQ in the germline V gene. This CDR3 comprises 17 residues. The CDR3 DNA reads as TGCGCCAGCAGCTCCCGGGACAGGGACGAAGATGCCTACGAGCAGTACTTC. It encodes CASSSRDRDEDAYEQYF.

The CDR3 reads CASSGGQIYGYTF. The CDR3 coding sequence is TGTGCCAGCAGCGGGGGACAGATCTATGGCTACACCTTC. This chain links TRBV2 with TRBJ1-2; 7 bases are shared with TRBD1. The trim removed 6 bases at V and 4 bases at J, leaving 5 bases unmatched. Germline V gives CDR1 SNHLY, CDR2 FYNNEI. CDR3 length equals 13 residues.

This clone showed up just once. This sequence joins TRBV5-5 and TRBJ2-5; D perhaps matches TRBD2 (6 bases). The germline V gene has CDR1 SGHKS and CDR2 YYEKEE (reference sequence). The length of the CDR3 is 14 residues. V was shortened by 2 bases and J by 5 bases, with 13 bases between the two germline ends. DNA for the CDR3: TGTGCCAGCAGCTTTCCTGGCGGGGTGGAGACCCAGTACTTC. Protein sequence: CASSFPGGVETQYF.

The chain joins TRBV6-5 to TRBJ1-3; D uncertain. The CDR3 runs 14 residues. V lost 6 bases, J lost 0 bases, and 9 bases lay in between. The germline gives CDR1 MNHEY, CDR2 SVGAGI. CDR3 region: CASSLDPSGNTIYF. CDR3 DNA: TGTGCCAGCAGCCTGGACCCCTCTGGAAACACCATATATTTT.

V is TRBV7-2 and J is TRBJ2-3; D unclear. The CDR3 spans 15 residues. CDR1 is SGHTA and CDR2 is FQGNSA in the germline V gene. The V gene lost 5 bases and the J gene lost 3 bases, with 15 bases spanning the gap. CDR3 region: CASSPETGRTDTQYF. CDR3 DNA sequence: TGTGCCAGCAGCCCTGAGACCGGGCGGACAGATACGCAGTATTTT.

V usage is TRBV2 and J usage is TRBJ2-7; 8 bases agree with TRBD1. CDR1 is SNHLY, CDR2 FYNNEI, per germline. Losses at the gene ends were 6 bases for V and 5 bases for J; bases not matched to a gene: 9. The CDR3 sequence is 14 residues long. This CDR3 reads CASSQNRGVNEQYF. For the CDR3, the DNA is TGTGCCAGCAGCCAAAACAGGGGGGTCAACGAGCAGTACTTC.

The chain joins TRBV6-4 to TRBJ1-4, with D possibly TRBD1 on 5 matching bases. Germline values: CDR1 MRHNA, CDR2 SNTAGT. CDR3 length: 19 amino acids. V lost 2 bases to trimming and J lost 0 bases, with 19 bases between them. CDR3 sequence: CASSDNYQGETATNEKLFF. The CDR3 nucleotides read TGTGCCAGCAGTGACAATTATCAGGGAGAGACTGCAACTAATGAAAAACTGTTTTTT.

The rearrangement joins TRBV30 to TRBJ2-7, with D perhaps TRBD2 (6 bases). V was cut by 2 bases and J by 3 bases, with 14 bases left in between. This CDR3 contains 14 residues. Germline V CDR1 and CDR2: GTSNPN, SVGIG (reference sequence). The CDR3 here is CAWSPTGLRYEQYF. CDR3 coding DNA: TGTGCCTGGAGTCCGACGGGACTCCGCTACGAGCAGTACTTC.

The chain has TRBV7-2 and TRBJ2-7, with 11 bases identical to TRBD2. This CDR3 spans 15 amino acids. Germline-derived CDR1 and CDR2 are SGHTA and FQGNSA. In DNA form, the CDR3 reads TGTGCATCCCGGGTAGCGGGAGGGCCCTCGGGCGAGCAGTACTTC. Encoded protein: CASRVAGGPSGEQYF.

The chain combines TRBV19 with TRBJ1-5; D remains ambiguous. Deletions cut 3 bases from V and 3 bases from J, with 3 bases between. Germline V gene data show CDR1 as LNHDA and CDR2 as SQIVND (reference sequence). The CDR3 consists of 12 residues. The CDR3 loop reads CASSMTNQPQHF. CDR3 nucleotide sequence: TGTGCCAGTAGTATGACCAATCAGCCCCAGCATTTT.

J is TRBJ2-7 and V is TRBV28; 7 bases align to TRBD1. The CDR3 consists of 14 residues. The germline V gene encodes CDR1 MDHEN and CDR2 SYDVKM. V lost 6 bases to trimming and J lost 3 bases; unmatched junction nucleotides: 8. CDR3 bases: TGTGCCAGCAGCATTACAGGGGCGGGCTACGAGCAGTACTTC. Protein sequence: CASSITGAGYEQYF.

The chain recombines TRBV2 with TRBJ1-5; D may be TRBD1 (5 bases). Looked up from germline, CDR1 is SNHLY and CDR2 is FYNNEI. This CDR3 region has 14 residues. The V end was cut by 6 bases, the J end by 6 bases, with 15 bases between. Here the CDR3 DNA reads TGTGCCAGCAGACGGGGGGGAATTGTTCAGCCCCAGCATTTT. It translates to CASRRGGIVQPQHF.

V is TRBV19 and J is TRBJ2-3; possible D gene TRBD1, 5 bases. V was shortened by 5 bases and J by 1 base, with 13 bases between the two germline ends. The germline gives CDR1 LNHDA, CDR2 SQIVND (reference sequence). The CDR3 sequence is 15 residues long. CDR3 in DNA: TGTGCCAGTAGTCCCAGGGTGAAGGGCACAGATACGCAGTATTTT. It yields the protein CASSPRVKGTDTQYF.

This chain links TRBV2 with TRBJ2-3; D call uncertain. Trimming took 3 bases from V and 9 from J, leaving 4 bases between them. Germline CDR1 SNHLY, CDR2 FYNNEI. This CDR3 has 10 amino acids. CDR3 nucleotide sequence: TGTGCCAGCAGTGACGGGACGCAGTATTTT. Translating gives CASSDGTQYF.

CDR3 DNA sequence: TGTGCCAGCAAGGAAGATACCTACTCCTACGAGCAGTACTTC. Translation: CASKEDTYSYEQYF. The gene calls are TRBV2 and TRBJ2-7; D not certain. Trimming removed 7 bases at V and 0 bases at J, with 13 bases between. Germline lookup yields CDR1 SNHLY and CDR2 FYNNEI. CDR3 size: 14 residues.

The J gene is TRBJ2-1, the V gene TRBV7-2; TRBD2 agrees at 10 bases. This CDR3 has 17 residues. Germline trimming cut 0 bases from V and 7 bases from J; bases unmatched to any gene: 9. The germline CDR1 and CDR2 sequences are SGHTA and FQGNSA. This chain's CDR3 is CASSLALLAGERNEQFF. CDR3 nucleotides: TGTGCCAGCAGCTTAGCGCTTCTAGCGGGAGAGCGAAATGAGCAGTTCTTC.